Presented here are 18 T cell receptor beta chains from one specimen sequenced in a study of shared clonotypes between healthy human individuals. Profiling relied on immunoSEQ multiplex PCR, and the TCRdb table lists in-frame clones only, not all of them. The sample yields about 2.4 million clones, about 92% seen once. The sample consisted of naive CD4+ T cells sorted from blood. The subset: CD45RA+ positively selected. The receptor source for this set is a man aged 18 to 29 in good health.

As for this clone: Other nucleotide sequences in the sample specify the same CDR3. The chain is built from TRBV19 and TRBJ1-4, with 7 bases identical to TRBD1. Trimming removed 3 bases from V and 6 bases from J; junction bases left unmatched: 4. Germline CDR1 reads LNHDA; CDR2 reads SQIVND (reference sequence). The CDR3 totals 14 residues. CDR3 in amino acids: CASSIGQGDEKLFF. CDR3 sequence (DNA): TGTGCCAGTAGTATTGGGCAGGGGGATGAAAAACTGTTTTTT.

On this clone itself: Other DNA sequences in this specimen translate into the identical CDR3. V and J are TRBV5-4 and TRBJ2-7; possibly TRBD2 for D (6 bases). Between the trimmed V and J ends, which lost 2 bases and 6 bases, there was a span of 9 bases. The CDR3 covers 12 residues. In germline, CDR1 is SGHNT, CDR2 YYREEE (reference sequence). For the CDR3, the DNA is TGTGCCAGCAGCTTAGTGGGAGGCGAGCAGTACTTC. It specifies CASSLVGGEQYF.

The chain has TRBV5-1 and TRBJ2-2; D possibly corresponds to TRBD2 (5 bases). The CDR3 contains 14 residues. Germline loops: CDR1 SGHRS, CDR2 YFSETQ. The germline V and J ends were trimmed by 7 bases and 7 bases, with 17 bases remaining between them. CDR3 loop: CASQLEGRSGELFF. In DNA, the CDR3 is TGCGCCAGCCAACTCGAGGGTAGGAGCGGGGAGCTGTTTTTT.

This clone was recorded once. J is TRBJ2-7 and V is TRBV5-1; D remains unclear. There are 13 residues in the CDR3. Deletions cut 7 bases from V and 6 bases from J, with 17 bases between. Germline CDR1 reads SGHRS; CDR2 reads YFSETQ. The CDR3, as DNA: TGCGCCAGCGGGGAACAGCCCCTCACCGAGCAGTACTTC. The encoded protein is CASGEQPLTEQYF.

The genes are TRBV5-1 and TRBJ2-2; D might be TRBD1 (6 bases). The CDR3 sequence is 16 residues long. The ends were cut back, 7 bases at V and 7 bases at J, with 23 bases in the middle. Germline lookup yields CDR1 SGHRS and CDR2 YFSETQ. This CDR3 reads CASHRAAGDLGGELFF. DNA for the CDR3: TGCGCCAGCCACAGAGCGGCAGGGGATCTTGGCGGGGAGCTGTTTTTT.

Turning to this clone: Additional DNA sequences in this sample encode the identical CDR3. V is TRBV30 and J is TRBJ2-2; no clear D gene. The CDR3 is 15 residues long. The germline V gene encodes CDR1 GTSNPN and CDR2 SVGIG (reference sequence). Trimming pared 2 bases from V and 0 bases from J, leaving 10 bases between. CDR3 coding DNA: TGTGCCTGGAGTAGAGGACCACCGAACACCGGGGAGCTGTTTTTT. It codes for CAWSRGPPNTGELFF.

A few counts support this clone. The chain combines TRBV30 with TRBJ1-3; D uncertain. CDR1 and CDR2 from the germline V gene are GTSNPN and SVGIG (reference sequence). This CDR3 contains 14 residues. Trimming took 0 bases from V and 8 from J, leaving 14 bases between them. CDR3 region: CAWSVVGPRDTIYF. CDR3 bases: TGTGCCTGGAGTGTAGTAGGCCCTCGGGACACCATATATTTT.

The V gene is TRBV5-4, the J gene TRBJ1-3; possible D gene TRBD1, 5 bases. V was clipped by 4 bases and J by 4 bases, with 12 bases between them. The CDR3 is 14 residues long. CDR1 and CDR2 (germline): SGHNT, YYREEE (reference sequence). The CDR3 sequence: CASSPSRGGNTIYF. DNA of the CDR3: TGTGCCAGCAGCCCCTCGAGGGGCGGAAACACCATATATTTT.

The CDR3 DNA is TGTGCCAGCAGCCCCGGGGCAGCCCTGTACGAGCAGTACTTC. This translates into CASSPGAALYEQYF. The J gene is TRBJ2-7, the V gene TRBV7-2; D may correspond to TRBD1 or TRBD2 (5 bases each). Germline loops: CDR1 SGHTA, CDR2 FQGNSA. V lost 5 bases to trimming and J lost 4 bases, with 15 bases between them. This CDR3 has 14 amino acids.

The J gene is TRBJ1-1, the V gene TRBV10-3; no clear D gene. Germline V gene lookup returns CDR1 ENHRY and CDR2 SYGVKD. V was cut by 4 bases and J by 2 bases, with 14 bases left in between. CDR3 size: 15 residues. This chain's CDR3 is CAISVDSGINTEAFF. The CDR3 DNA follows: TGTGCCATCAGTGTTGATTCAGGCATCAACACTGAAGCTTTCTTT.

The chain uses TRBV28 and TRBJ1-1; D gene uncertain. Germline CDR1 reads MDHEN; CDR2 reads SYDVKM. This CDR3 has 14 amino acids. Between the trimmed V and J ends, which lost 5 bases and 0 bases, there was a span of 10 bases. This chain's CDR3 is CASSLDGLNTEAFF. CDR3 in DNA: TGTGCCAGCAGTCTAGACGGCCTGAACACTGAAGCTTTCTTT.

J is TRBJ2-3 and V is TRBV2, with D tentatively TRBD1 (5 bases). CDR1 and CDR2 (germline): SNHLY, FYNNEI. CDR3 length: 14 amino acids. The V end lost 8 bases, the J end lost 0 bases, and 12 bases lay between the germline ends. CDR3 DNA sequence: TGTGCCAGCCAGACAGATTATAGCACAGATACGCAGTATTTT. Translated, it gives CASQTDYSTDTQYF.

This chain links TRBV6-5 with TRBJ1-2; a weak D match, TRBD1 (5 bases). V lost 11 bases and J 1 base, leaving 14 bases between the germline ends. The CDR3 is 13 residues long. Germline CDR1 is MNHEY and CDR2 is SVGAGI. The CDR3 DNA sequence: TGTGCCGCCTCGACGGACATTAACTATGGCTACACCTTC. Translated: CAASTDINYGYTF.

This chain connects TRBV9 to TRBJ1-6; no reliable D call. From germline, CDR1 is SGDLS and CDR2 YYNGEE. There are 15 residues in the CDR3. V was trimmed by 0 bases and J by 9 bases, leaving 13 bases between them. The CDR3 DNA reads as TGTGCCAGCAGCGTAGCGGGCTCCTCCGGTTCACCCCTCCACTTT. It encodes CASSVAGSSGSPLHF.

This clone was observed once. This chain joins TRBV10-3 and TRBJ2-7, with TRBD1 identical over 9 bases. This CDR3 has 16 residues. V shed 0 bases, J shed 1 base, and the junction held 4 bases outside the gene matches. Germline CDR1 and CDR2: ENHRY and SYGVKD. CDR3 DNA: TGTGCCATCAGTGAGTCGTGGGACAGGGCGTCCTACGAGCAGTACTTC. Protein: CAISESWDRASYEQYF.

The chain employs TRBV18 and TRBJ2-3; tentatively, D is TRBD1 (5 bases). Germline CDR1 and CDR2: KGHSH and LQKENI. This CDR3 region has 14 residues. V dropped 2 bases and J dropped 6 bases, with 12 bases sitting between them. CDR3: CASSPAGSYDTQYF. CDR3 coding DNA: TGTGCCAGCTCACCAGCAGGGTCCTACGATACGCAGTATTTT. The entire variable domain, with the rest obtained from reference TRBV18 and TRBJ2-3, is as follows: NAGVMQNPRHLVRRRGQEARLRCSPMKGHSHVYWYRQLPEEGLKFMVYLQKENIIDESGMPKERFSAEFPKEGPSILRIQQVVRGDSAAYFCASSPAGSYDTQYFGPGTRLTVL.

CDR3 sequence (DNA): TGTGCCAGCAGCTTTATAACAGGGAACAGTAACACTGAAGCTTTCTTT. Translation gives CASSFITGNSNTEAFF. The chain is built from TRBV7-9 and TRBJ1-1; tentative D call: TRBD1 (6 bases). Per the germline V gene, CDR1 is SEHNR and CDR2 is FQNEAQ (reference sequence). Trimming left V 3 bases short and J 2 bases short, with 16 bases between. CDR3 length: 16 residues.

V usage is TRBV7-9 and J usage is TRBJ1-1; possibly TRBD1 for D (6 bases). Germline-derived CDR1 and CDR2 are SEHNR and FQNEAQ (reference sequence). Trimming cost V 5 bases and J 8 bases, with 9 bases left between them. The length of the CDR3 is 11 residues. The CDR3 DNA reads TGTGCCAGCAGCCGAACAGGGGAAGCTTTCTTT. Translated: CASSRTGEAFF.